Listed below are T cell receptor beta chains from one sample, sequenced in a study of CD8 T cells in ankylosing spondylitis. TCRdb used MiXCR to reprocess the 5' RACE reads, holding one entry per CDR3 protein. The profile shows 400,000 or so distinct CDR3 sequences, around 26% of them singletons. The sample comprised blood, either unsorted or a sorted T cell fraction (not recorded which). The receptors originated from a male donor with ankylosing spondylitis. The CDR3 runs from the conserved cysteine through the conserved F or W. Each record gives: clone size, D gene, J gene, V gene, CDR3 protein, CDR3 DNA. D genes are given only for firm matches. Size is stated for part of the rows, as once, few or many counts, or as a class when the clone is expanded.

.	.	TRBJ1-1	TRBV27	CASSPTRMNTEAFF	TGTGCCAGCAGTCCCACGAGGATGAACACTGAAGCTTTCTTT
.	TRBD2	TRBJ2-2	TRBV14	CASSYTRTSFTGELFF	TGTGCCAGCTCTTACACCCGGACTAGCTTCACCGGGGAGCTGTTTTTT
few	.	TRBJ2-2	TRBV12-3/TRBV12-4	CASSRRDHPTGELFF	TGTGCCAGCAGCAGAAGGGACCACCCTACCGGGGAGCTGTTTTTT
few	.	TRBJ1-1	TRBV7-8	CASSSQTGMNTEAFF	TGTGCCAGCAGCTCCCAGACAGGCATGAACACTGAAGCTTTCTTT
.	.	TRBJ2-1	TRBV5-1	CASSLAVSSSYNEQFF	TGCGCCAGCAGCTTGGCGGTCAGTAGCTCCTACAATGAGCAGTTCTTC
.	TRBD2	TRBJ2-3	TRBV20-1	CSADGRLASTDTQYF	TGCAGTGCGGATGGCAGACTAGCGAGCACAGATACGCAGTATTTT
.	TRBD2	TRBJ2-5	TRBV5-1	CASSLALAEETQYF	TGCGCCAGCAGCTTGGCTCTAGCGGAAGAGACCCAGTACTTC
.	.	TRBJ2-7	TRBV11-2	CASSLEAGAYEQYF	TGTGCCAGCAGCTTAGAGGCAGGGGCCTACGAGCAGTACTTC
.	TRBD2	TRBJ2-3	TRBV11-2	CASKPGLASDTQYF	TGTGCCAGCAAGCCGGGACTAGCGTCAGATACGCAGTATTTT
.	TRBD2	TRBJ2-5	TRBV20-1	CSAALAGAETQYF	TGCAGTGCTGCGCTAGCGGGAGCTGAGACCCAGTACTTC
few	.	TRBJ2-2	TRBV7-2	CASPQGPSNTGELFF	TGTGCCAGCCCCCAGGGGCCCTCGAACACCGGGGAGCTGTTTTTT
.	TRBD1	TRBJ2-1	TRBV29-1	CSARTTGAGEQFF	TGCAGCGCAAGAACGACAGGGGCGGGTGAGCAGTTCTTC
.	.	TRBJ1-2	TRBV29-1	CSVVSGKDIDGYTF	TGCAGCGTTGTTTCAGGGAAGGATATTGATGGCTACACCTTC
few	.	TRBJ2-3	TRBV29-1	CSVSPKGRSTQYF	TGCAGCGTTAGCCCAAAGGGGCGGTCCACGCAGTATTTT
.	.	TRBJ1-1	TRBV20-1	CSVTQGDTEAFF	TGCAGTGTTACACAGGGAGACACTGAAGCTTTCTTT
few	.	TRBJ2-7	TRBV12-3/TRBV12-4	CASKPGAQREQYF	TGTGCCAGCAAGCCGGGAGCCCAAAGGGAGCAGTACTTC
many	TRBD1	TRBJ1-1	TRBV5-1	CASSRQGMNTEAFF	TGCGCCAGCAGCCGACAGGGAATGAACACTGAAGCTTTCTTT
few	TRBD2	TRBJ2-3	TRBV20-1	CSARGNLAGGPDTQYF	TGCAGTGCTAGAGGCAATCTAGCGGGAGGGCCAGATACGCAGTATTTT
few	TRBD2	TRBJ2-7	TRBV7-2	CASSLAGGTGQYF	TGTGCCAGCAGCTTAGCGGGAGGGACGGGGCAGTACTTC